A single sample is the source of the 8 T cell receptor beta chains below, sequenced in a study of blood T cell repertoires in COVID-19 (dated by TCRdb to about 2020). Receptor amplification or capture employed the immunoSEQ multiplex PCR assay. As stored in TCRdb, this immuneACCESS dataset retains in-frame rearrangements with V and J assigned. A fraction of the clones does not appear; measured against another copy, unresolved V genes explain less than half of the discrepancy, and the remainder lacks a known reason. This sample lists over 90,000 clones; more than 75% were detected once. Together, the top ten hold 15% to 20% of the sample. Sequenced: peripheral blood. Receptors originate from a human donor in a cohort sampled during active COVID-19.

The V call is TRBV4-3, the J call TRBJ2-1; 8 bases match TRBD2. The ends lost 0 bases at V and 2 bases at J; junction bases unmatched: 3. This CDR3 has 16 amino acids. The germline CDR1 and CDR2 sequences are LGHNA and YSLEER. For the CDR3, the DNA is TGCGCCAGCAGCCAAGAAGCAGCGGGGGCCTACAATGAGCAGTTCTTC. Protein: CASSQEAAGAYNEQFF.

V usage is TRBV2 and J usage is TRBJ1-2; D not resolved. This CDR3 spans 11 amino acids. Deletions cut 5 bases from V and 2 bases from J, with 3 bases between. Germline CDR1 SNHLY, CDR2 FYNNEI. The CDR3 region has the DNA TGTGCCAGCAGTCTAAACTATGGCTACACCTTC. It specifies CASSLNYGYTF.

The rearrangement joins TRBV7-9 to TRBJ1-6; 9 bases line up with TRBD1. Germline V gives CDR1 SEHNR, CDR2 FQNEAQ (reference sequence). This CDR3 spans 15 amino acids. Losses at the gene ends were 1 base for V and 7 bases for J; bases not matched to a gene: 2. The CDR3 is CASSLDGTGNSPLHF. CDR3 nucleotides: TGTGCCAGCAGCTTAGACGGGACAGGGAATTCACCCCTCCACTTT.

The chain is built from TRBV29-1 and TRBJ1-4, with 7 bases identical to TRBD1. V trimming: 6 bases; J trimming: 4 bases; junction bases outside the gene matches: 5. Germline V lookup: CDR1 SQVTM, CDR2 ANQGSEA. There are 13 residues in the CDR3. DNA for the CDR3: TGCAGCGTAGGGGACAGCCTTAATGAAAAACTGTTTTTT. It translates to CSVGDSLNEKLFF.

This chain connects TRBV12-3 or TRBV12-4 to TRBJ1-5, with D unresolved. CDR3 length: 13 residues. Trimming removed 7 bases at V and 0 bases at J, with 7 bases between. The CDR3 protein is CASTPHSNQPQHF. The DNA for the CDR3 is TGTGCCAGCACCCCCCATAGCAATCAGCCCCAGCATTTT.

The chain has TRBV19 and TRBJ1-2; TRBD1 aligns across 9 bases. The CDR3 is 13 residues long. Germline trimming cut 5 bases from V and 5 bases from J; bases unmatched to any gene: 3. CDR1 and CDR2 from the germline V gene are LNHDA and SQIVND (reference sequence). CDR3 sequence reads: CASSGTGHYGYTF. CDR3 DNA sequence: TGTGCCAGTAGTGGGACAGGGCATTATGGCTACACCTTC.

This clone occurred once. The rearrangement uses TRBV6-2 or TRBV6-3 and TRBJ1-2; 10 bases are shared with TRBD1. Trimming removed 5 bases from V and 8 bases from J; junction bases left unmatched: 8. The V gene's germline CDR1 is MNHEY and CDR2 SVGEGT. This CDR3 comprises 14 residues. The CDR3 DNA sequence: TGTGCCAGCAGTCTCGGGACAGGGGTACGCGGCTACACCTTC. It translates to CASSLGTGVRGYTF.

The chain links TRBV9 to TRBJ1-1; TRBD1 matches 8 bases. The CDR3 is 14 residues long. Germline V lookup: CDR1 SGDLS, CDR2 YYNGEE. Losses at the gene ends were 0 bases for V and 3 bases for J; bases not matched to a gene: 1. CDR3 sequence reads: CASSVEQGDTEAFF. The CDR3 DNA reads TGTGCCAGCAGCGTAGAACAGGGGGACACTGAAGCTTTCTTT.